A selection of T cell receptor beta chains follows, all from one sample in a study of T cell responses to AZD1222 COVID-19 vaccine. Sequencing used immunoSEQ multiplex PCR; TCRdb keeps in-frame clones, though not all of them. The sample consists of about 150,000 clones, 90% to 95% of them appearing once. Here the sequenced sample was peripheral blood, taken 28 days after the second AZD1222 dose. Receptors originate from an adult who received the AZD1222 COVID-19 vaccine. Both conserved end residues are part of each CDR3. A D gene is named only where the DNA matches it firmly. Some rows mark clone size as missing; the rest say once, few, many or name a class of expanded clone.

V,D,size,J,DNA,CDR3
TRBV27,NA,NA,TRBJ2-3,TGTGCCAGCAGCCTCAGGGGTTCCAGCATCGTAACGCAGTATTTT,CASSLRGSSIVTQYF
TRBV7-2,NA,NA,TRBJ2-7,TGTGCCAGCAGCTCAGACAGGTGGTTCGCCTACGAGCAGTACTTC,CASSSDRWFAYEQYF
TRBV3-1/TRBV3-2,TRBD1,NA,TRBJ2-1,TGTGCCAGCAGCCAAGATAAGGGACAGGTGGGCAATGAGCAGTTCTTC,CASSQDKGQVGNEQFF
TRBV7-2,NA,NA,TRBJ2-7,TGTGCCAGCAGCTCCGCCTACGAGCAGTACTTC,CASSSAYEQYF
TRBV18,TRBD1,NA,TRBJ2-7,TGTGCCAGCTCACTAAAACCGGGACAGGGGGCTTACGAGCAGTACTTC,CASSLKPGQGAYEQYF
TRBV9,TRBD1,NA,TRBJ1-4,TGTGCCAGCAGCGTGACAGGGGATCCTAATGAAAAACTGTTTTTT,CASSVTGDPNEKLFF
TRBV19,TRBD1,NA,TRBJ1-5,TGTGCCAGTGCTAGGGGGCGAAACAATCAGCCCCAGCATTTT,CASARGRNNQPQHF
TRBV7-2,NA,NA,TRBJ1-3,TGTGCCAGCAGCCCCTTCAGCAACACCATATATTTT,CASSPFSNTIYF
TRBV25-1,NA,NA,TRBJ2-2,TGTGCCAGCAGTGATTCCGTAGCTCAGGGGGGCACCGGGGAGCTGTTTTTT,CASSDSVAQGGTGELFF
TRBV27,NA,NA,TRBJ1-1,TGTGCCAGCAGGAGAACGAGGGGGGCGGACACTGAAGCTTTCTTT,CASRRTRGADTEAFF
TRBV30,NA,NA,TRBJ2-7,TGTGCCTGGAGTGTAAGCGCCGGATCCTACGAGCAGTACTTC,CAWSVSAGSYEQYF
TRBV7-9,NA,NA,TRBJ2-7,TGTGCCAGCCTGGGAGCTACCTACGAGCAGTACTTC,CASLGATYEQYF
TRBV19,NA,NA,TRBJ1-3,TGTGCCAGTAGTATGGGGCCCCGGGGAAACACCATATATTTT,CASSMGPRGNTIYF
TRBV13,NA,NA,TRBJ1-3,TGTGCCAGCAGCTTTATAGGACAGACTGGAAACACCATATATTTT,CASSFIGQTGNTIYF
TRBV4-3,TRBD2,few,TRBJ2-5,TGCGCCAGCAGCCAAGGGGACTGGCGCAGCGGGGGGTTACAAGAGACCCAGTACTTC,CASSQGDWRSGGLQETQYF
TRBV9,TRBD2,few,TRBJ2-5,TGTGCCAGCAGCGTAGCTACCGGGAGGCAACCCCAAGAGACCCAGTACTTC,CASSVATGRQPQETQYF
TRBV19,TRBD1,NA,TRBJ1-5,TGTGCCAGTAGTACTCGGACAGGGTACCAGCCCCAGCATTTT,CASSTRTGYQPQHF
TRBV9,NA,NA,TRBJ2-7,TGTGCCAGCAGCGTAGGGGTGTCCGGGCCGGAATACGAGCAGTACTTC,CASSVGVSGPEYEQYF
TRBV5-5,TRBD1,NA,TRBJ1-2,TGTGCCAGCAGTGTGGGTACAGGGGGCGGCTATGGCTACACCTTC,CASSVGTGGGYGYTF
TRBV15,NA,NA,TRBJ2-1,TGTGCCATTCATACCGGTGGTCTAGGGTACAATGAGCAGTTCTTC,CAIHTGGLGYNEQFF
TRBV6-5,NA,NA,TRBJ1-5,TGTGCCACCTCAGGGTTAAGTGATCAGCCCCAGCATTTT,CATSGLSDQPQHF
TRBV7-2,NA,NA,TRBJ2-2,TGTGCCAGCAGCTTAGGATCAGGGGCAAACACCGGGGAGCTGTTTTTT,CASSLGSGANTGELFF
TRBV10-3,NA,NA,TRBJ2-1,TGTGCCATCAGTGGAGAGGGCGGGGGCGATTTAAGCTCCTACAATGAGCAGTTCTTC,CAISGEGGGDLSSYNEQFF
TRBV11-2,NA,NA,TRBJ1-2,TGTGCCAGCAGCTTAGATGGGGCCATCCCAAACTATGGCTACACCTTC,CASSLDGAIPNYGYTF
TRBV19,NA,NA,TRBJ1-2,TGTGCCAGTAGTGCCGGCCAGGTTTCCTATGGCTACACCTTC,CASSAGQVSYGYTF
TRBV2,NA,once,TRBJ2-7,TGTGCCAGCAGCCGCGGACCCCCGAGGCGGCCCTACGAGCAGTACTTC,CASSRGPPRRPYEQYF
TRBV30,NA,NA,TRBJ1-1,TGTGCCTGGAGTGTAGGCGCTGAAGCTTTCTTT,CAWSVGAEAFF
TRBV7-9,NA,once,TRBJ2-5,TGTGCCAGCAGCTTACAACGGGAGTCATGGGAGACCCAGTACTTC,CASSLQRESWETQYF
TRBV19,NA,NA,TRBJ2-5,TGTGCCAGTTCGAAGACTGCATGGGAGACCCAGTACTTC,CASSKTAWETQYF
TRBV7-2,NA,NA,TRBJ2-2,TGTGCCAGCAGCCCCTCCCCGGAGGCCACCGGGGAGCTGTTTTTT,CASSPSPEATGELFF